This T cell receptor (beta chain) was identified in a study of T-cell memory formation after mild COVID-19. The CDR3 runs 14 residues. Germline assignment: CDR1 SGHTA and CDR2 FQGTGA. Trimming pared 6 bases from V and 1 base from J, leaving 10 bases between. Each CDR3 protein gets one entry after TCRdb re-called the 5' RACE reads with MiXCR. The sample records roughly 610,000 distinct CDR3 sequences, about 18% being singletons. This chain connects TRBV7-3 to TRBJ2-1, with unresolved D. This clonotype was obtained from an adult woman who had mild COVID-19 (a few samples of this study predate the infection). Cell type and time point are not known. Material for sequencing was PBMCs or a T cell subset sorted from them (not recorded which). CDR3: CASSDLGSYNEQFF. The DNA of the CDR3 is TGTGCCAGCAGTGACCTAGGATCCTACAATGAGCAGTTCTTC. Full variable domain (outside the CDR3, taken from reference TRBV7-3 and TRBJ2-1): GAGVSQTPSNKVTEKGKYVELRCDPISGHTALYWYRQSLGQGPEFLIYFQGTGAADDSGLPNDRFFAVRPEGSVSTLKIQRTERGDSAVYLCASSDLGSYNEQFFGPGTRLTVL.